The 23 T cell receptor beta chains presented below share a single source sample, sequenced in a study of shared clonotypes between healthy human individuals. Data came from immunoSEQ multiplex PCR; TCRdb stores just in-frame clones and leaves some out. This sample has approximately 2,300,000 clones, with around 93% found just once. The material sequenced was naive CD4+ T cells from PBMCs. Subset defined: CD45RA+ positively selected. The receptors originated from a man in his late teens or twenties in good health. Some clones in this sample may be carry-over from other donors' samples.

The chain recombines TRBV5-1 with TRBJ2-7; 7 bases match TRBD1. The CDR3 is 15 amino acids. Trimming removed 4 bases from V and 4 bases from J; junction bases left unmatched: 11. Germline V lookup: CDR1 SGHRS, CDR2 YFSETQ. The CDR3 region is CASSMTGSGFYEQYF. CDR3 sequence (DNA): TGCGCCAGCAGCATGACAGGGTCCGGCTTTTACGAGCAGTACTTC. The full variable domain, in which reference TRBV5-1 and TRBJ2-7 provide the parts outside the CDR3, is KAGVTQTPRYLIKTRGQQVTLSCSPISGHRSVSWYQQTPGQGLQFLFEYFSETQRNKGNFPGRFSGRQFSNSRSEMNVSTLELGDSALYLCASSMTGSGFYEQYFGPGTRLTVT.

The genes are TRBV7-9 and TRBJ2-7; D ambiguous. V was shortened by 3 bases and J by 0 bases, with 9 bases between the two germline ends. Germline V gene lookup returns CDR1 SEHNR and CDR2 FQNEAQ (reference sequence). This CDR3 comprises 14 residues. The CDR3 DNA reads as TGTGCCAGCAGCTTGGTTAGCCCCTCCTACGAGCAGTACTTC. Its protein product is CASSLVSPSYEQYF. Full variable domain (remainder filled in from reference TRBV7-9 and TRBJ2-7): DTGVSQNPRHKITKRGQNVTFRCDPISEHNRLYWYRQTLGQGPEFLTYFQNEAQLEKSRLLSDRFSAERPKGSFSTLEIQRTEQGDSAMYLCASSLVSPSYEQYFGPGTRLTVT.

This chain uses TRBV4-1 with TRBJ2-1; 11 nucleotides line up with TRBD2. The CDR3 is made up of 19 amino acids. Germline V lookup: CDR1 MGHRA, CDR2 YSYEKL. The V and J ends lost 1 base and 2 bases, in that order; junction bases with no gene match: 10. The CDR3 protein is CASSQVLRLAGGTYNEQFF. The CDR3 nucleotides read TGCGCCAGCAGCCAAGTATTGAGGCTAGCGGGAGGAACCTACAATGAGCAGTTCTTC.

The gene calls are TRBV5-5 and TRBJ2-7; D ambiguous. CDR1 SGHKS and CDR2 YYEKEE come from the germline V gene (reference sequence). The CDR3 is 14 residues long. V was pared by 0 bases and J by 3 bases, with 10 bases between. The chain's CDR3 is CASSLDIGVYEQYF. The CDR3 bases are TGTGCCAGCAGCTTGGACATTGGTGTCTACGAGCAGTACTTC.

This chain uses TRBV15 with TRBJ2-7; TRBD1 matches at 7 bases. CDR3 length equals 16 residues. Germline trimming cut 3 bases from V and 2 bases from J; bases unmatched to any gene: 10. Looked up from germline, CDR1 is LNHNV and CDR2 is YYDKDF (reference sequence). CDR3 sequence reads: CATSRGLGQRPYEQYF. The CDR3 DNA is TGTGCCACCAGCAGGGGTCTGGGACAGAGGCCCTACGAGCAGTACTTC.

Here the CDR3 DNA reads TGTGCCAGCAGCCAAGATCTGGGACTGCAGCAGTATTTT. Translation: CASSQDLGLQQYF. The chain joins TRBV14 to TRBJ2-3, with D perhaps matching TRBD2 (6 bases). The CDR3 totals 13 residues. The germline V and J ends were trimmed by 0 bases and 11 bases, with 12 bases remaining between them. The germline CDR1 and CDR2 sequences are SGHDN and FVKESK.

This chain links TRBV7-2 with TRBJ1-2; the match to TRBD1 covers 9 bases. The CDR3 runs to 16 residues. After removal of 5 bases from V and 3 bases from J, the junction contained 10 bases not matched to a gene. Germline lookup yields CDR1 SGHTA and CDR2 FQGNSA. The DNA of the CDR3 is TGTGCCAGCAGCGCCAATTTACAGGGGGCGGACTATGGCTACACCTTC. This encodes CASSANLQGADYGYTF.

The J gene is TRBJ1-1, the V gene TRBV28; no clear D gene. V was shortened by 6 bases and J by 1 base, with 18 bases between the two germline ends. This CDR3 has 16 residues. Germline V gene data show CDR1 as MDHEN and CDR2 as SYDVKM. CDR3 sequence (DNA): TGTGCCAGCAGGCCCACCTTGGGAGCCCCGAACACTGAAGCTTTCTTT. This codes for CASRPTLGAPNTEAFF.

V gene TRBV29-1 combines with J gene TRBJ2-2; D possibly corresponds to TRBD2 (6 bases). The CDR3 is 13 amino acids. Trimming shortened V by 4 bases and J by 15 bases, and 21 bases separated the two germline ends. Germline values: CDR1 SQVTM, CDR2 ANQGSEA. CDR3 loop: CSVGNRYNTGVFF. The CDR3 DNA sequence: TGCAGCGTTGGGAACCGGTATAACACGGGGGTGTTTTTT.

This sequence joins TRBV18 and TRBJ2-3; the D gene is possibly TRBD2 (5 bases). Trimming removed 0 bases from V and 2 bases from J, with 15 bases in between. The CDR3 length is 17 residues. Germline V gives CDR1 KGHSH, CDR2 LQKENI. CDR3: CASSPPMAGNDTDTQYF. CDR3 sequence (DNA): TGTGCCAGCTCACCACCGATGGCCGGGAACGACACAGATACGCAGTATTTT.

The chain employs TRBV28 and TRBJ1-3; maybe TRBD1 (6 bases). The CDR3 length is 14 residues. Trimming cost V 2 bases and J 9 bases, with 14 bases left between them. Germline V gene sequence: CDR1 MDHEN, CDR2 SYDVKM. CDR3 sequence reads: CASSLGGLRATIYF. The CDR3 bases are TGTGCCAGCAGTTTAGGGGGCCTTAGAGCCACCATATATTTT.

The rearrangement uses TRBV18 and TRBJ1-4; a weak D match, TRBD1 (5 bases). The V and J ends lost 3 bases and 7 bases respectively, with 18 bases between them. Germline assignment: CDR1 KGHSH and CDR2 LQKENI. The CDR3 length is 16 residues. The CDR3 here is CASSPSGGAWSEKLFF. The CDR3 coding sequence is TGTGCCAGCTCACCGTCCGGAGGGGCCTGGAGTGAAAAACTGTTTTTT.

The genes are TRBV28 and TRBJ2-7; D tentatively reads TRBD1 or TRBD2 (6 bases each). Per the germline V gene, CDR1 is MDHEN and CDR2 is SYDVKM. The V end lost 0 bases, the J end lost 6 bases, and 9 bases lay between the germline ends. The CDR3 covers 13 residues. The CDR3 loop reads CASSLWEGGEQYF. The CDR3 DNA is TGTGCCAGCAGTTTATGGGAGGGGGGCGAGCAGTACTTC.

The genes are TRBV4-1 and TRBJ2-3, with D unclear. This CDR3 has 16 residues. Germline CDR1 MGHRA, CDR2 YSYEKL. The V end lost 2 bases, the J end lost 6 bases, and 18 bases lay between the germline ends. CDR3 region: CASSQLPGLQQDTQYF. The CDR3 nucleotides read TGCGCCAGCAGCCAACTACCCGGGTTGCAGCAGGATACGCAGTATTTT.

V gene TRBV6-1 combines with J gene TRBJ2-3; either TRBD1 or TRBD2 may supply D (5 bases each). CDR1 and CDR2 from the germline V gene are MNHNS and SASEGT. V was shortened by 4 bases and J by 4 bases, with 15 bases between the two germline ends. The CDR3 extends over 15 amino acids. The CDR3 coding sequence is TGTGCCAGCAGTGTCCAGGGAGCTTTCCCAGATACGCAGTATTTT. Its translation is CASSVQGAFPDTQYF.

The table lists this clone with a count of one. V usage is TRBV7-9 and J usage is TRBJ2-1; 7 bases match TRBD2. The CDR3 is made up of 14 amino acids. Germline V gene lookup returns CDR1 SEHNR and CDR2 FQNEAQ (reference sequence). V was pared by 1 base and J by 10 bases, with 7 bases of the junction left unmatched. The CDR3 is CASSLGGGPREQFF. CDR3 coding DNA: TGTGCCAGCAGCTTAGGGGGAGGGCCTAGGGAGCAGTTCTTC.

The chain employs TRBV10-3 and TRBJ2-4; TRBD2 matches at 12 bases. Germline-derived CDR1 and CDR2 are ENHRY and SYGVKD. The V gene end was trimmed by 2 bases and the J gene end by 1 base; junction bases not matched to a gene: 12. The CDR3 is 20 residues long. CDR3 region: CAISERFSWTSGEAKNIQYF. In DNA form, the CDR3 reads TGTGCCATCAGTGAGAGATTCTCGTGGACTAGCGGGGAGGCCAAAAACATTCAGTACTTC.

The chain combines TRBV2 with TRBJ2-2; TRBD2 agrees at 8 bases. The CDR3 consists of 16 residues. V lost 5 bases, J lost 7 bases, and 12 bases stayed unmatched. Germline loops: CDR1 SNHLY, CDR2 FYNNEI. Here the CDR3 reads CASSPLGGGLGGELFF. In DNA, the CDR3 is TGTGCCAGCAGTCCCCTTGGCGGGGGGCTCGGCGGGGAGCTGTTTTTT.

The genes are TRBV28 and TRBJ1-4; TRBD1 might be the D (6 bases). Germline CDR1 and CDR2: MDHEN and SYDVKM. Trimming stripped 6 bases from V and 8 bases from J, with 19 bases between. The CDR3 spans 15 residues. The CDR3 DNA sequence: TGTGCCAGCAGCGCTAAAACAGGGAAAGGCGAAAAACTGTTTTTT. It yields the protein CASSAKTGKGEKLFF. The entire variable domain, with the rest obtained from reference TRBV28 and TRBJ1-4, is as follows: DVKVTQSSRYLVKRTGEKVFLECVQDMDHENMFWYRQDPGLGLRLIYFSYDVKMKEKGDIPEGYSVSREKKERFSLILESASTNQTSMYLCASSAKTGKGEKLFFGSGTQLSVL.

This clone came up a few times. V usage is TRBV5-1 and J usage is TRBJ1-5; no firm D call. Germline CDR1 and CDR2: SGHRS and YFSETQ. The CDR3 extends over 14 amino acids. Between the trimmed V and J ends, which lost 0 bases and 5 bases, there was a span of 9 bases. Here the CDR3 reads CASSLEVGYQPQHF. The CDR3 nucleotides are TGCGCCAGCAGCTTGGAGGTTGGTTATCAGCCCCAGCATTTT.

The CDR3, as DNA: TGTGCCAGCAGCTTGGGGTGGGGACCCAAGTCCTTCTACGAGCAGTACTTC. Its translation: CASSLGWGPKSFYEQYF. The chain links TRBV5-6 to TRBJ2-7; TRBD1 or TRBD2 may be the D gene (5 bases each). The CDR3 extends over 17 amino acids. Trimming pared 0 bases from V and 3 bases from J, leaving 19 bases between. The germline V gene encodes CDR1 SGHDT and CDR2 YYEEEE.

This chain uses TRBV9 with TRBJ2-3; unclear D gene. Germline loops: CDR1 SGDLS, CDR2 YYNGEE. This CDR3 spans 15 amino acids. Trimming cost V 4 bases and J 1 base, with 13 bases left between them. Here the CDR3 DNA reads TGTGCCAGCAGCCCCGTACGAACGGGCACAGATACGCAGTATTTT. Amino acids: CASSPVRTGTDTQYF. Looking up the rest from reference TRBV9 and TRBJ2-3 gives the full variable domain: DSGVTQTPKHLITATGQRVTLRCSPRSGDLSVYWYQQSLDQGLQFLIQYYNGEERAKGNILERFSAQQFPDLHSELNLSSLELGDSALYFCASSPVRTGTDTQYFGPGTRLTVL.

The chain joins TRBV5-4 to TRBJ1-1; 8 bases match TRBD1. The CDR3 runs to 16 residues. Trimming cost V 0 bases and J 4 bases; bases outside gene matches: 8. Germline values: CDR1 SGHNT, CDR2 YYREEE (reference sequence). Here the CDR3 DNA reads TGTGCCAGCAGCTTGGGGCAGGGCAGGGGGCTCACTGAAGCTTTCTTT. Residues: CASSLGQGRGLTEAFF.